This TCR beta chain was sequenced during a study of shared clonotypes between healthy human individuals. The protocol was immunoSEQ multiplex PCR, while the TCRdb copy is restricted to in-frame clones and leaves out a portion. The sample lists about 1.5 million clones, 98% occurring once. Trimming took 0 bases from V and 4 from J; bases not matched to a gene: 9. The CDR3 is 16 residues long. Germline CDR1 and CDR2: LNHNV and YYDKDF (reference sequence). What was sequenced was naive CD4+ T cells sorted from blood. Specified subset: CD45RA+ positively selected. This sequence originates from a man younger than 45 in good health. This chain connects TRBV15 to TRBJ2-7; 7 nucleotides match TRBD1. The CDR3 spells CATSRDPGQIQYEQYF. In DNA form, the CDR3 reads TGTGCCACCAGCAGAGACCCGGGACAGATCCAATACGAGCAGTACTTC.